One sample yielded the 7 T cell receptor beta chains listed below, sequenced in a study of monozygotic twins with inflammatory bowel disease. One entry per CDR3 protein, without DNA, is what TCRdb gives after re-calling the 5' RACE reads. The specimen's table records around 210,000 distinct CDR3 sequences. Sequencing used blood. Every receptor here comes from a human donor with ulcerative colitis or Crohn's disease, or a healthy co-twin of an affected twin (not recorded which).

The genes are TRBV7-9 and TRBJ2-3. The CDR3 sequence is 13 residues long. Germline lookup yields CDR1 SEHNR and CDR2 FQNEAQ (reference sequence). CDR3 amino acids: CASSLRGSLTQYF.

The chain uses TRBV29-1 and TRBJ2-5; TCRdb returns TRBD2, unconfirmable since there is no DNA. The CDR3 covers 13 residues. CDR1 and CDR2 (germline): SQVTM, ANQGSEA. The CDR3 sequence is CSTSGRGQETQYF.

The chain is built from TRBV7-9 and TRBJ2-7; TCRdb designates TRBD2, a call that cannot be tested without DNA. CDR3 size: 16 residues. Germline values: CDR1 SEHNR, CDR2 FQNEAQ (reference sequence). The CDR3 loop is CASSLRVREGTYEQYF.

This chain links TRBV5-1 with TRBJ2-2; TCRdb indicates TRBD1, and absent DNA this call remains unverified. The CDR3 loop spans 17 amino acids. Germline V gene sequence: CDR1 SGHRS, CDR2 YFSETQ. The CDR3 here is CASSLEGHRGSTGELFF.

This sequence joins TRBV7-9 and TRBJ2-7; TCRdb lists TRBD1, though no DNA is available to test this call. The CDR3 totals 15 residues. Germline V gene lookup returns CDR1 SEHNR and CDR2 FQNEAQ (reference sequence). CDR3 loop: CASSSGQAVSDEQYF.

The chain recombines TRBV30 with TRBJ2-4. The CDR3 is made up of 12 amino acids. Germline V lookup: CDR1 GTSNPN, CDR2 SVGIG (reference sequence). The CDR3 is CAWSEGKNIQYF.

The chain combines TRBV7-2 with TRBJ2-3; TCRdb gives TRBD1 as the D gene, but with no DNA this cannot be confirmed. The length of the CDR3 is 16 residues. Looked up from germline, CDR1 is SGHTA and CDR2 is FQGNSA. This chain's CDR3 is CASSLEERTGSDTQYF.